This T cell receptor (beta chain) was observed in a study of response to subunit inactivated influenza vaccine. The V gene end was trimmed by 4 bases and the J gene end by 6 bases; junction bases not matched to a gene: 7. Germline V CDR1 and CDR2: SGHDT, YYEEEE. The CDR3 contains 15 residues. TCRdb re-analysed the RT-PCR reads in MiXCR, keeping a single row per CDR3 protein. The sample yields 290,000 or so distinct CDR3 sequences, approximately 21% seen once. The study's findings and limits: After each seasonal influenza vaccination, few new T cells are recruited, the authors suggested.

This clonotype has only one observation. Its antigen is unidentified. The V gene is TRBV5-6, the J gene TRBJ2-1, with 10 bases aligning to TRBD2. Sequences were derived from PBMCs from blood, sampled 21 months after vaccination. The receptor's source is a man between 50 and 70 years old who received an inactivated influenza vaccine. Here the CDR3 DNA reads TGTGCCAGCAGCCTAACTAGCGGGATCGTCAATGAGCAGTTCTTC. Amino acid sequence: CASSLTSGIVNEQFF. The full variable domain, its missing parts supplied by reference TRBV5-6 and TRBJ2-1, is DAGVTQSPTHLIKTRGQQVTLRCSPKSGHDTVSWYQQALGQGPQFIFQYYEEEERQRGNFPDRFSGHQFPNYSSELNVNALLLGDSALYLCASSLTSGIVNEQFFGPGTRLTVL.